The present entry profiles one T cell receptor beta chain with its context. No antigen is known for it. The data derive from a study of vaccination and CD4 T cells after COVID-19. Whole-study context: The convalescent population consisted of six males and four females, two of whom were of Hispanic ethnicity. Cells received overlapping spike peptides from SARS-CoV-2, HCoV-NL63, HCoV-OC43 and HCoV-229E as stimulation. Broader study findings: The great majority, 304 of 307 vaccine-specific clones, proved spike mono-reactive in convalescent patients. From a median of roughly 20 to 40, SARS-CoV-2-reactive clonotypes increased, though not significantly.

The Oncomine TCR Beta short-read assay sequenced DNA from cultured CD4+ T cells. TCRdb independently ran MiXCR on the PCR reads; one entry per CDR3 protein. The table has under 20,000 distinct CDR3 sequences, more than 20% seen once; the top ten hold almost 8%. Treatment given: roughly nine-day PBMC culture with coronavirus spike peptide pools or control peptides (ViraFEST assay). The material sequenced was cultured CD4+ T cells from blood. The TCR sequence derives from a human donor with COVID-19.

The CDR3 bases are TGTGCCAGCAGCCGGGGGGCGGGAGCGGAGAATAATTCACCCCTCCACTTT. It translates to CASSRGAGAENNSPLHF. The V call is TRBV7-9, the J call TRBJ1-6; D possibly corresponds to TRBD1 (6 bases). Looked up from germline, CDR1 is SEHNR and CDR2 is FQNEAQ (reference sequence). The CDR3 extends over 17 amino acids. Trimming shortened V by 5 bases and J by 5 bases, and 19 bases separated the two germline ends. The variable domain in full, completed from reference TRBV7-9 and TRBJ1-6, reads DTGVSQNPRHKITKRGQNVTFRCDPISEHNRLYWYRQTLGQGPEFLTYFQNEAQLEKSRLLSDRFSAERPKGSFSTLEIQRTEQGDSAMYLCASSRGAGAENNSPLHFGNGTRLTVT.